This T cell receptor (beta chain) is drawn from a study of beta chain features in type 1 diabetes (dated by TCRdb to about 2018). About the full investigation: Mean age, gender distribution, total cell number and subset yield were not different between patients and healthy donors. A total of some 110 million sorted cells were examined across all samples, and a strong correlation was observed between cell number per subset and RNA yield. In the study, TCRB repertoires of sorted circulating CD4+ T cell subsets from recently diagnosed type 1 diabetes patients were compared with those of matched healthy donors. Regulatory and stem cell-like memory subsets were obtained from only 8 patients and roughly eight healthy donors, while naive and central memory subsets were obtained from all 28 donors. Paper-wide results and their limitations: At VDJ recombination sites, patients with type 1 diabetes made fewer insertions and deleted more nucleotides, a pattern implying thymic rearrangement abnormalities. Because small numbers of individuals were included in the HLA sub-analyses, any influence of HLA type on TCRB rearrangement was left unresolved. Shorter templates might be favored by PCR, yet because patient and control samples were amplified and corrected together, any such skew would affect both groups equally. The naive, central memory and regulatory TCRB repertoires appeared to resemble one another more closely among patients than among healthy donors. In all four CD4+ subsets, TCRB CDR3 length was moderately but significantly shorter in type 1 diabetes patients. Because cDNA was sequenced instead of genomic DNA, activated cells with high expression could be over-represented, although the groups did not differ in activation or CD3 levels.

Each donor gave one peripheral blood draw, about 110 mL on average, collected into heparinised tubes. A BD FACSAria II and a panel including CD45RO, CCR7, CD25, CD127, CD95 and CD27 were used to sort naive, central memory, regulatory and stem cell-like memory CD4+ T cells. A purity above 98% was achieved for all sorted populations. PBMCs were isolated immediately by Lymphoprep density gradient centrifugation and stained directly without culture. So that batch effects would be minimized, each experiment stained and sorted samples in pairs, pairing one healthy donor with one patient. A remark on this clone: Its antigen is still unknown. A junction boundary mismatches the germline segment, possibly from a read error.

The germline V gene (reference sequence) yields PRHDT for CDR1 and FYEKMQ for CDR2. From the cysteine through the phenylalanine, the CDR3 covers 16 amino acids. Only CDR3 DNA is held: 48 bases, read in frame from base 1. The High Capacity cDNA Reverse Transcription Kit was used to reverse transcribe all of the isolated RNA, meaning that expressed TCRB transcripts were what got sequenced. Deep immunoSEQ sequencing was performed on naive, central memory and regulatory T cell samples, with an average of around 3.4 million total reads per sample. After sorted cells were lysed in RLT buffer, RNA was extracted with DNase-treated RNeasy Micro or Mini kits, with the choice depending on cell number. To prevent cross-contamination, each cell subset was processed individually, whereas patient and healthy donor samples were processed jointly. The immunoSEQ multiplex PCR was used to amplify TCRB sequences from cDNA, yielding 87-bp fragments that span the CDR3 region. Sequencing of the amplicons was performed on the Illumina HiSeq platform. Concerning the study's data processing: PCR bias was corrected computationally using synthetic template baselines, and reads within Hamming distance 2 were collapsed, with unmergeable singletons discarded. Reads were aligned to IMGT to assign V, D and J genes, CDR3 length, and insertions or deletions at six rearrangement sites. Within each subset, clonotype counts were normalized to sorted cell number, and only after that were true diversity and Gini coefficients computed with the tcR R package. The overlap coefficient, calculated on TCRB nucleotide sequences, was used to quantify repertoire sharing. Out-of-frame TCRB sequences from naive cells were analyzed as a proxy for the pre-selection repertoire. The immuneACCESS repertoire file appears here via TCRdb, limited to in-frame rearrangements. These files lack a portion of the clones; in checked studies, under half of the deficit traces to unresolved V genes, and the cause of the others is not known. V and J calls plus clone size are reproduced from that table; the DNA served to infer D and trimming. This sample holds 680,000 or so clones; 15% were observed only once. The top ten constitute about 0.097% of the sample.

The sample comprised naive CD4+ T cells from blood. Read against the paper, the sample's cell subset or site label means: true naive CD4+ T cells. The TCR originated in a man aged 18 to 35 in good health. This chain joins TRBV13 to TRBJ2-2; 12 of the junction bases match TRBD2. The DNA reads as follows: TGTGCCAGCAGCATAGGACTAGCGGGATGGGACGGGGAGCTGTTTTTT. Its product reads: CASSIGLAGWDGELFF.